These 23 T cell receptor beta chains were all obtained from the same sample, sequenced in a study of T cell repertoires in cytomegalovirus infection. Each CDR3 protein is one row after TCRdb ran MiXCR on the reads. The sample yields 650,000 to 900,000 distinct CDR3 sequences, 25% to 30% seen once. No antigen has been assigned to these receptors. The sequenced sample was cultured CD8+ T cells from PBMCs, obtained from culture after CMV antigen stimulation. Every receptor here comes from a human donor in good health (CMV status not recorded). Some clones in this sample may be carry-over from other donors' samples.

This clonotype appeared a few times. The V gene is TRBV7-6, the J gene TRBJ2-7; TRBD2 might be the D (6 bases). The CDR3 totals 14 residues. CDR1 is SGHVS, CDR2 FNYEAQ, per germline. Trimming removed 5 bases at V and 2 bases at J, with 13 bases between. The CDR3 bases are TGTGCCAGCAGCCCTGCCGGGAGAGCCTACGAGCAGTACTTC. This codes for CASSPAGRAYEQYF.

This clonotype was counted many times. The chain joins TRBV7-6 to TRBJ2-7, with D possibly TRBD2 on 7 matching bases. The V gene's germline CDR1 is SGHVS and CDR2 FNYEAQ. CDR3 length: 15 amino acids. Trimming shortened V by 1 base and J by 7 bases, and 17 bases separated the two germline ends. CDR3 nucleotide sequence: TGTGCCAGCAGCTTAGGGGGGGGCCCGCTTCGGGAGCAGTACTTC. Translation gives CASSLGGGPLREQYF. The whole variable domain, filled in from reference TRBV7-6 and TRBJ2-7, reads GAGVSQSPRYKVTKRGQDVALRCDPISGHVSLYWYRQALGQGPEFLTYFNYEAQQDKSGLPNDRFSAERPEGSISTLTIQRTEQRDSAMYRCASSLGGGPLREQYFGPGTRLTVT.

The V and J genes are TRBV27 and TRBJ1-1; D is uncertain. V lost 10 bases, J lost 1 base, and 10 bases lay in between. Germline CDR1 MNHEY, CDR2 SMNVEV (reference sequence). The CDR3 totals 12 residues. The CDR3 here is CATGAPNTEAFF. In DNA form, the CDR3 reads TGTGCCACTGGAGCACCGAACACTGAAGCTTTCTTT.

The chain is built from TRBV12-5 and TRBJ2-3; perhaps TRBD1 as D (5 bases). The CDR3 loop spans 14 amino acids. CDR1 and CDR2 (germline): LGHNT, FRNRAP. V lost 3 bases and J 5 bases, leaving 12 bases between the germline ends. CDR3 DNA sequence: TGTGCTAGTGGTTTTAACCTAGACAGAGATACGCAGTATTTT. Translating it yields CASGFNLDRDTQYF.

This clonotype was recorded a few times. This chain uses TRBV7-2 with TRBJ1-1; D is perhaps TRBD1 (5 bases). The length of the CDR3 is 17 residues. V was trimmed by 4 bases and J by 1 base, leaving 19 bases between them. Germline loops: CDR1 SGHTA, CDR2 FQGNSA. The CDR3 loop is CASSSGRDPNPNTEAFF. In DNA, the CDR3 is TGTGCCAGCAGCTCAGGACGGGACCCAAACCCGAACACTGAAGCTTTCTTT.

Comments on this clonotype: One base away lies a much larger clone, so this may be a sequencing read error. This rearrangement joins TRBV7-2 to TRBJ2-2; 8 bases are shared with TRBD1. The CDR3 is 15 amino acids. CDR1 is SGHTA and CDR2 is FQGNSA in the germline V gene. V lost 5 bases and J lost 10; bases outside the gene matches: 12. CDR3 loop: CASSPTGGRAVELFF. In DNA, the CDR3 is TGTGCCAGCAGCCCTACAGGGGGTAGAGCCGTGGAGCTGTTTTTT.

This clonotype has a handful of counts. The rearrangement uses TRBV9 and TRBJ1-1, with D hard to call. The CDR3 has 14 amino acids. V was cut by 6 bases and J by 0 bases, with 12 bases left in between. Germline CDR1 reads SGDLS; CDR2 reads YYNGEE. This CDR3 is CASNEGYMNTEAFF. CDR3 coding DNA: TGTGCCAGCAACGAAGGGTATATGAACACTGAAGCTTTCTTT.

Points on this clonotype: A clone one base away is much larger, so this may be a read error. The gene calls are TRBV7-2 and TRBJ2-5, with a weak D call TRBD1 (6 bases). The length of the CDR3 is 17 residues. Per germline, CDR1 SGHTA and CDR2 FQGNSA. Trimming left V 2 bases short and J 4 bases short, with 20 bases between. For the CDR3, the DNA is TGTGCCAGCAGCTTAAATTCGGGCGTGGGGGCCCCAGAGACCCAGTACTTC. Its protein product is CASSLNSGVGAPETQYF. Full variable domain (remainder filled in from reference TRBV7-2 and TRBJ2-5): GAGVSQSPSNKVTEKGKDVELRCDPISGHTALYWYRQSLGQGLEFLIYFQGNSAPDKSGLPSDRFSAERTGGSVSTLTIQRTQQEDSAVYLCASSLNSGVGAPETQYFGPGTRLLVL.

This clonotype was counted between two and nine times. This sequence joins TRBV6-2 or TRBV6-3 and TRBJ2-7; D is possibly TRBD2 (6 bases). The CDR3 runs 13 residues. Trimming pared 7 bases from V and 5 bases from J, leaving 15 bases between. Germline CDR1 reads MNHEY; CDR2 reads SVGEGT. The CDR3: CASTNGGFHEQYV. CDR3 bases: TGTGCCAGCACCAACGGGGGTTTCCACGAGCAGTACGTC.

The chain has TRBV27 and TRBJ1-5, with D tentatively TRBD1 (5 bases). V lost 5 bases and J lost 2, with 16 bases in between. Germline CDR1 MNHEY, CDR2 SMNVEV (reference sequence). This CDR3 contains 16 residues. The CDR3 DNA reads TGTGCCAGCAGTCCCAGCCGGGACGGGGGCAATCAGCCCCAGCATTTT. Translation: CASSPSRDGGNQPQHF.

The V call is TRBV5-6, the J call TRBJ2-4; no reliable D call. Germline V CDR1 and CDR2: SGHDT, YYEEEE. The length of the CDR3 is 14 residues. Trimming pared 5 bases from V and 5 bases from J, leaving 14 bases between. The CDR3 coding sequence is TGTGCCAGCAGAAGGGCGGTCTCCCAAAACATTCAGTACTTC. Translated: CASRRAVSQNIQYF.

This chain joins TRBV27 and TRBJ2-1; 7 positions match TRBD2. Germline CDR1 is MNHEY and CDR2 is SMNVEV (reference sequence). J was trimmed by 2 bases and V by 4 bases; bases with no gene match: 14. CDR3 length: 18 amino acids. The CDR3 region has the DNA TGTGCCAGCAGTTATCTCGAAGGGTGGGGGGGTCCCTACAATGAGCAGTTCTTC. Its translation: CASSYLEGWGGPYNEQFF.

The V and J genes are TRBV3-1 and TRBJ2-1, with D possibly matching TRBD2 (5 bases). Germline V gene data show CDR1 as LGHDT and CDR2 as YNNKEL (reference sequence). Trimming stripped 0 bases from V and 0 bases from J, with 9 bases between. The CDR3 runs 16 residues. CDR3 coding DNA: TGTGCCAGCAGCCAAGATTCGGGGAGCTCCTACAATGAGCAGTTCTTC. It specifies CASSQDSGSSYNEQFF.

The chain is built from TRBV20-1 and TRBJ2-1; 9 nucleotides agree with TRBD2. The CDR3 covers 15 residues. The V segment lost 0 bases and the J segment 7 bases; nucleotides outside the gene matches: 7. CDR1 and CDR2 (germline): DFQATT, SNEGSKA (reference sequence). The CDR3 coding sequence is TGCAGTGCTAGAGATGCTAGCGGGGTTCGTAATGAGCAGTTCTTC. This codes for CSARDASGVRNEQFF.

V and J are TRBV10-2 and TRBJ2-3; D remains ambiguous. The CDR3 loop spans 15 amino acids. Trimming shortened V by 4 bases and J by 7 bases, and 18 bases separated the two germline ends. CDR1 is WSHSY, CDR2 SAAADI, per germline. The CDR3 DNA reads TGCGCCAGCAGTGGCGCGGCCCAGAATCGGTATACGCAGTATTTT. Its translation: CASSGAAQNRYTQYF.

This rearrangement joins TRBV19 to TRBJ1-5, with a weak D call TRBD1 (5 bases). The CDR3 extends over 17 amino acids. Germline CDR1 and CDR2: LNHDA and SQIVND (reference sequence). The V and J ends lost 3 bases and 0 bases respectively, with 15 bases between them. The CDR3 sequence is CASSIVHLGGSNQPQHF. In DNA, the CDR3 is TGTGCCAGTAGTATCGTTCATTTGGGGGGTAGCAATCAGCCCCAGCATTTT.

This clonotype was found a few times. The V and J genes are TRBV9 and TRBJ2-3, with 7 bases identical to TRBD1. The germline V gene has CDR1 SGDLS and CDR2 YYNGEE. This CDR3 comprises 15 residues. V shed 4 bases and J 2 bases; nucleotides not matched to a gene: 7. The CDR3 DNA reads TGTGCCAGCAGCAACCGGGACAGTTACACAGATACGCAGTATTTT. This gives the protein CASSNRDSYTDTQYF.

The V call is TRBV12-5, the J call TRBJ2-1, with 7 nucleotides matching TRBD2. The length of the CDR3 is 13 residues. Losses at the gene ends were 3 bases for V and 6 bases for J; bases not matched to a gene: 2. Germline CDR1 LGHNT, CDR2 FRNRAP. The CDR3 DNA reads TGTGCTAGTGGTTTTGGGAGGGGCAATGAGCAGTTCTTC. Translating it yields CASGFGRGNEQFF.

In its sample, this clonotype was seen many times. The V call is TRBV7-8, the J call TRBJ1-6; the D is unclear. The CDR3 is 16 residues long. Germline CDR1 and CDR2: SGHVS and FQNEAQ. V gave up 2 bases and J gave up 0 bases, with 8 bases separating them. CDR3 in DNA: TGTGCCAGCAGCTTATTCGGGAGCTCCTATAATTCACCCCTCCACTTT. Its translation: CASSLFGSSYNSPLHF.

This chain uses TRBV18 with TRBJ2-5; perhaps TRBD2 as D (5 bases). The CDR3 consists of 14 residues. CDR1 and CDR2 from the germline V gene are KGHSH and LQKENI. Trimming pared 0 bases from V and 5 bases from J, leaving 10 bases between. CDR3: CASSPPFRGETQYF. CDR3 DNA: TGTGCCAGCTCACCACCGTTCCGAGGGGAGACCCAGTACTTC.

This clonotype has only a few counts. CDR3 residues: CASSPMRTGHEQYV. CDR3 DNA sequence: TGTGCCAGCAGCCCTATGAGGACAGGGCACGAGCAGTACGTC. The chain uses TRBV7-8 and TRBJ2-7; 8 nucleotides match TRBD1. The V and J ends lost 5 bases and 5 bases, in that order; junction bases with no gene match: 8. Looked up from germline, CDR1 is SGHVS and CDR2 is FQNEAQ. CDR3 length: 14 amino acids.

This clonotype turned up a few times. The genes are TRBV19 and TRBJ2-1; no definite D call. V was shortened by 0 bases and J by 0 bases, with 6 bases between the two germline ends. Germline V gives CDR1 LNHDA, CDR2 SQIVND (reference sequence). There are 15 residues in the CDR3. The CDR3 loop is CASSIEWSSYNEQFF. The CDR3 DNA reads as TGTGCCAGTAGTATAGAATGGAGCTCCTACAATGAGCAGTTCTTC.

This clonotype has only a few counts. This chain uses TRBV27 with TRBJ1-5; no clear D gene. Per germline, CDR1 MNHEY and CDR2 SMNVEV (reference sequence). The V and J ends lost 1 base and 3 bases respectively, with 7 bases between them. The CDR3 has 14 amino acids. The CDR3 coding sequence is TGTGCCAGCAGTTTATTCGGAGACAATCAGCCCCAGCATTTT. It translates to CASSLFGDNQPQHF.